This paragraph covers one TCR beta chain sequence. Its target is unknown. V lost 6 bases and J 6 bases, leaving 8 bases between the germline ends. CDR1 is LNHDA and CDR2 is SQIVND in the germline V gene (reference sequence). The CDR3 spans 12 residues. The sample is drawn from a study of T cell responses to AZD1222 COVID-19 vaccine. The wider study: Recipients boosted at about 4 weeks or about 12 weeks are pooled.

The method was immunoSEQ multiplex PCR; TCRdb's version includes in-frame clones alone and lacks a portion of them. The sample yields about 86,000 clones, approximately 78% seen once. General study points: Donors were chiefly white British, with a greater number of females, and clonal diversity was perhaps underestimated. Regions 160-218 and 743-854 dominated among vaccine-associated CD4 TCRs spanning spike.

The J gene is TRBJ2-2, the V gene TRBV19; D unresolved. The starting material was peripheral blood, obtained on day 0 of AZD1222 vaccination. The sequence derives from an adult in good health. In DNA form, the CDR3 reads TGTGCCAGTAGGAGGCAGGCCGGGGAGCTGTTTTTT. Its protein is CASRRQAGELFF. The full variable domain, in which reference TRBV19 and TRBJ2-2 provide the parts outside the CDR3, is DGGITQSPKYLFRKEGQNVTLSCEQNLNHDAMYWYRQDPGQGLRLIYYSQIVNDFQKGDIAEGYSVSREKKESFPLTVTSAQKNPTAFYLCASRRQAGELFFGEGSRLTVL.